This entry is about one TCR beta chain. The data belong to a study of control samples from healthy donors and cancer patients. Assay: immunoSEQ multiplex PCR; the TCRdb copy retains only in-frame clones and omits some. This table has approximately 66,000 clones, 90% appearing once. With 3 bases clipped from V and 5 bases from J, the junction kept 13 bases outside the gene matches. CDR3 length equals 17 residues. From germline, CDR1 is LNHDA and CDR2 SQIVND (reference sequence). Sequenced input: PBMCs. This receptor was obtained from a man aged 55 to 70 with colorectal cancer. V usage is TRBV19 and J usage is TRBJ2-3; 8 bases align to TRBD2. The CDR3 reads CASSILAGWKEGDTQYF. The CDR3 DNA sequence: TGTGCCAGTAGTATCTTAGCGGGGTGGAAGGAAGGAGATACGCAGTATTTT.